This TCR beta chain was sequenced for a study of T cells in Graves' hyperthyroidism and ophthalmopathy. This clonotype came up many times. CDR3 length equals 14 residues. CDR1 and CDR2 (germline): SGHRS, YFSETQ. Between the trimmed V and J ends, which lost 2 bases and 2 bases, there was a span of 8 bases. TCR beta CDR3 regions were amplified from RNA. First-round RT-PCR with HTBI primers amplified the TCR CDR3 region. TCRdb re-analysed the multiplex PCR reads in MiXCR, keeping a single row per CDR3 protein. Here the sample spans 35,000 to 45,000 distinct CDR3 sequences, around 56% being singletons. PBMCs stemmed from 10 ml fresh peripheral blood.

The sample taken for sequencing was blood. The TCR comes from a man aged 35-49 years with Graves' ophthalmopathy. The rearrangement uses TRBV5-1 and TRBJ1-5; D is perhaps TRBD1 (6 bases). CDR3 sequence: CASSLGGGNQPQHF. CDR3 sequence (DNA): TGCGCCAGCAGCTTAGGGGGAGGCAATCAGCCCCAGCATTTT.